This passage covers 7 T cell receptor beta chains from one sample sequenced in a study of cytomegalovirus exposure and HLA in healthy donors. Vbeta (60) and Jbeta (13) primers were used in the PCR. Some clones are missing from TCRdb's copy, which holds only in-frame ones; the method was immunoSEQ multiplex PCR. Of some 140,000 clones in the sample, about four fifths were seen once. Specimen: PBMCs. Receptors originate from a man younger than 30 in good health and CMV-seronegative.

This clone was recorded a few times. The genes are TRBV5-1 and TRBJ2-3; 11 bases fit TRBD2. The CDR3 covers 17 residues. J lost 0 bases, V lost 0 bases, and 3 bases had no gene match. Per germline, CDR1 SGHRS and CDR2 YFSETQ. The CDR3 coding sequence is TGCGCCAGCAGCTTGGGCCCTAGCGGGGGGAGCACAGATACGCAGTATTTT. It specifies CASSLGPSGGSTDTQYF.

Points on this clone: This specimen includes other DNA sequences encoding the same CDR3. The rearrangement joins TRBV30 to TRBJ1-1; TRBD1 might be the D (5 bases). The CDR3 runs to 12 residues. The germline CDR1 and CDR2 sequences are GTSNPN and SVGIG (reference sequence). V was shortened by 4 bases and J by 4 bases, with 10 bases between the two germline ends. DNA of the CDR3: TGTGCCTGGACGCAGGGAAGCACTGAAGCTTTCTTT. It translates to CAWTQGSTEAFF.

The chain carries TRBV5-1 and TRBJ2-2; 8 positions agree with TRBD2. CDR1 and CDR2 from the germline V gene are SGHRS and YFSETQ. Germline trimming cut 5 bases from V and 7 bases from J; bases unmatched to any gene: 10. This CDR3 has 15 amino acids. The CDR3 region has the DNA TGCGCCAGCAGTATGTCGGGGGGGACCGGCGGGGAGCTGTTTTTT. Its protein is CASSMSGGTGGELFF.

Only a few counts were recorded for this clone. The chain carries TRBV6-6 and TRBJ2-2; 11 bases are a match to TRBD1. The germline CDR1 and CDR2 sequences are MNHNY and SVGAGI (reference sequence). The J segment lost 4 bases and the V segment lost 6 bases, leaving 7 bases of the junction unmatched. CDR3 length: 16 amino acids. The chain's CDR3 is CASSPGTGGTTGELFF. CDR3 coding DNA: TGTGCCAGCAGCCCCGGGACAGGGGGAACCACCGGGGAGCTGTTTTTT.

This clone appeared a few times. The chain combines TRBV7-6 with TRBJ2-1; TRBD1 matches at 7 bases. J was trimmed by 2 bases and V by 1 base; bases with no gene match: 2. Germline V gives CDR1 SGHVS, CDR2 FNYEAQ. This CDR3 contains 15 residues. This chain's CDR3 is CASSLETGTYNEQFF. DNA for the CDR3: TGTGCCAGCAGCTTAGAGACAGGGACCTACAATGAGCAGTTCTTC.

V is TRBV29-1 and J is TRBJ2-1; 13 bases are a match to TRBD2. CDR1 is SQVTM, CDR2 ANQGSEA, per germline. V lost 6 bases and J lost 6; bases outside the gene matches: 8. This CDR3 contains 15 residues. CDR3 nucleotide sequence: TGCAGCGTCGCCCAAACTAGCGGGGGGGGCAATGAGCAGTTCTTC. Translation: CSVAQTSGGGNEQFF.

The chain uses TRBV6-1 and TRBJ2-3; a weak D match, TRBD2 (7 bases). Looked up from germline, CDR1 is MNHNS and CDR2 is SASEGT. The CDR3 contains 17 residues. Trimming removed 1 base from V and 4 bases from J, with 18 bases in between. The DNA for the CDR3 is TGTGCCAGCAGTGAAGTTGTCCCGGGGGCGGGGGCAGATACGCAGTATTTT. Translating gives CASSEVVPGAGADTQYF.